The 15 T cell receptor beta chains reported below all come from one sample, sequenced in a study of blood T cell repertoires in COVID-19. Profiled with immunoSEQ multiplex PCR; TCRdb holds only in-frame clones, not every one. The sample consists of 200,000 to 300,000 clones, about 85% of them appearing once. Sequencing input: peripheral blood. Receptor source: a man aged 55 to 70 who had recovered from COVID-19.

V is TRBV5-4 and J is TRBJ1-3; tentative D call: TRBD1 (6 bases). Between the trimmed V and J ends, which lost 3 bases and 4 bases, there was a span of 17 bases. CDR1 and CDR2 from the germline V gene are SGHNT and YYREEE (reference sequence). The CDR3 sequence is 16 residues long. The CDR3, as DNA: TGTGCCAGCAGCTCGCGGGGGCAGGGGAGAGGAAACACCATATATTTT. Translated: CASSSRGQGRGNTIYF.

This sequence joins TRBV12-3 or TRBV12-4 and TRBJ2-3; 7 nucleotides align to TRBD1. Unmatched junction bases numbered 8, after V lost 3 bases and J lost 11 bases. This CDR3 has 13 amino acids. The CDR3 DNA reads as TGTGCCAGCAGTTTCCAAGGGGGCGGAATGCAGTATTTT. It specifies CASSFQGGGMQYF.

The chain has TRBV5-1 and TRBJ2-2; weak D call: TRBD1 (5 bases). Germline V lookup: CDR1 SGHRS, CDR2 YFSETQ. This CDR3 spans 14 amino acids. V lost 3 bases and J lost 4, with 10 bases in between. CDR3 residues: CASSSQGPTGELFF. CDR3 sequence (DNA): TGCGCCAGCAGCTCTCAGGGTCCCACCGGGGAGCTGTTTTTT. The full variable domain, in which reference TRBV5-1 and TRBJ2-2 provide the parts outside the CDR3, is KAGVTQTPRYLIKTRGQQVTLSCSPISGHRSVSWYQQTPGQGLQFLFEYFSETQRNKGNFPGRFSGRQFSNSRSEMNVSTLELGDSALYLCASSSQGPTGELFFGEGSRLTVL.

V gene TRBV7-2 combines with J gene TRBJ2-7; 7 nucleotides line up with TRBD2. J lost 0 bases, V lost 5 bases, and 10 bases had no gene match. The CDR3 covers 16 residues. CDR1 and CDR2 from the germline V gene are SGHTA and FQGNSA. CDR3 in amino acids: CASSQTRLASSYEQYF. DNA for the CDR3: TGTGCCAGCAGCCAGACTCGACTAGCTAGCTCCTACGAGCAGTACTTC.

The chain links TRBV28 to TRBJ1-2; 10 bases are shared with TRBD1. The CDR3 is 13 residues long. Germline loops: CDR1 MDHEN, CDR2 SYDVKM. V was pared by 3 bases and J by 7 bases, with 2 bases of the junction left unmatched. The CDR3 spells CASSFGDRGGYTF. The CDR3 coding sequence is TGTGCCAGCAGTTTTGGGGACAGGGGTGGCTACACCTTC.

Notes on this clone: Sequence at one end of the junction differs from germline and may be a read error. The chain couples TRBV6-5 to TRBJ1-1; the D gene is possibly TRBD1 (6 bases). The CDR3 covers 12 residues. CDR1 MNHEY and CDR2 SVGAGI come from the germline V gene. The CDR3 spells CLTGQTNTEAFF. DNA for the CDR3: TGCCTCACCGGACAGACGAACACTGAAGCTTTCTTT.

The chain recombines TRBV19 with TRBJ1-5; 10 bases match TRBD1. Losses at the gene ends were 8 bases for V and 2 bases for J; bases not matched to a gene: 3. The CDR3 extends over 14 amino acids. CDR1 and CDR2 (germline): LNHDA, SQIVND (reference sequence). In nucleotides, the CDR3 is TGTGCCAGTGCCGGGACAGGGGGCAATCAGCCCCAGCATTTT. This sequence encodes CASAGTGGNQPQHF.

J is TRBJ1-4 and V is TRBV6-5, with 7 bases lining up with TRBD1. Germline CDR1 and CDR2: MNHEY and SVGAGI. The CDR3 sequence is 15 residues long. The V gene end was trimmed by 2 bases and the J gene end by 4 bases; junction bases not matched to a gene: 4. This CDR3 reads CASSYDRAFNEKLFF. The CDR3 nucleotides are TGTGCCAGCAGTTACGACAGGGCATTTAATGAAAAACTGTTTTTT.

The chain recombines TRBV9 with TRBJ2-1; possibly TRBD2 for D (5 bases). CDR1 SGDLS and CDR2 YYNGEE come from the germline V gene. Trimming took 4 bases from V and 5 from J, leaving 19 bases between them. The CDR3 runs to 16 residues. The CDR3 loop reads CASSPLTSTFDNEQFF. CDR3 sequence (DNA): TGTGCCAGCAGCCCTCTAACTAGTACCTTCGACAATGAGCAGTTCTTC. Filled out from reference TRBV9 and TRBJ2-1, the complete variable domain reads DSGVTQTPKHLITATGQRVTLRCSPRSGDLSVYWYQQSLDQGLQFLIQYYNGEERAKGNILERFSAQQFPDLHSELNLSSLELGDSALYFCASSPLTSTFDNEQFFGPGTRLTVL.

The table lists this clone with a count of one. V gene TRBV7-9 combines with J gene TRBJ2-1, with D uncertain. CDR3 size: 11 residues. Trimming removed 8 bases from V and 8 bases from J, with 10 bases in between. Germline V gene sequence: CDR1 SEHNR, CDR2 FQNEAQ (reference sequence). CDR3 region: CASSPADEQFF. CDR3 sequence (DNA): TGTGCCAGCTCGCCTGCGGATGAGCAGTTCTTC.

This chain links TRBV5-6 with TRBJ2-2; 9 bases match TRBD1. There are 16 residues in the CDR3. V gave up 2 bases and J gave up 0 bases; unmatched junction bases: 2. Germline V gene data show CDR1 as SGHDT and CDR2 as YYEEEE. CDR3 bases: TGTGCCAGCAGCTTAAGGGACAGGGCGAACACCGGGGAGCTGTTTTTT. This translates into CASSLRDRANTGELFF.

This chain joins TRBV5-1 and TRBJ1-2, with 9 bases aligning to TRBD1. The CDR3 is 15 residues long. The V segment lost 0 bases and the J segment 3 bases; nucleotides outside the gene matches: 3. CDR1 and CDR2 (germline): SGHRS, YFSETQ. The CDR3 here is CASSLGTGADYGYTF. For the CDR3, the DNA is TGCGCCAGCAGCTTGGGGACAGGGGCTGACTATGGCTACACCTTC.

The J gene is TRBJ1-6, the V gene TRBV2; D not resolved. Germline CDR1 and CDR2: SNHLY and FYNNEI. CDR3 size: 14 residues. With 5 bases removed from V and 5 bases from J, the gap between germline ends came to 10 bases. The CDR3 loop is CASSLQSNNSPLHF. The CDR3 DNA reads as TGTGCCAGCAGTTTGCAGTCCAATAATTCACCCCTCCACTTT.

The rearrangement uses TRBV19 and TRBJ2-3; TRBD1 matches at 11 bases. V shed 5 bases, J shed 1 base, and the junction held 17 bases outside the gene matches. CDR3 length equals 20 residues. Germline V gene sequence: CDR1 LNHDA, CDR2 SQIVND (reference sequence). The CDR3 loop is CASSSLRTGGFSTRTDTQYF. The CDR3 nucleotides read TGTGCCAGTAGTTCTCTAAGGACAGGGGGCTTTTCCACTCGCACAGATACGCAGTATTTT.

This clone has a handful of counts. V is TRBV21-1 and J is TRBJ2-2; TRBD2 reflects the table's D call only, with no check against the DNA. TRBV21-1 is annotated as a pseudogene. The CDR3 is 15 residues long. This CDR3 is CASSQGQRAPRELFF. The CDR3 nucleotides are TGTGCCAGCAGCCAAGGGCAGAGGGCTCCCCGGGAGCTGTTTTTT.